These 19 T cell receptor beta chains share one sample of origin, sequenced in a study of blood T cells in healthy people across ages. The use of a sample-barcoded 5' primer and a J-beta primer mix characterized a second PCR of roughly 6 to 11 cycles. TCRdb processed the 5' RACE reads anew with MiXCR; each CDR3 protein has one entry. Counted here are under 2,000,000 distinct CDR3 sequences, roughly 49% occurring once; the ten biggest clones make up 2.1%. Sequences were obtained from blood. The receptors derive from a woman between 40 and 50 years old in good health.

The gene calls are TRBV11-2 and TRBJ2-3; D not resolved. The germline gives CDR1 SGHAT, CDR2 FQNNGV. Deletions cut 6 bases from V and 5 bases from J, with 21 bases between. The CDR3 is 16 residues long. Here the CDR3 DNA reads TGTGCCAGCAGTTACTACTTAGAGTTAGGGATAGATACGCAGTATTTT. It yields the protein CASSYYLELGIDTQYF.

The chain recombines TRBV7-2 with TRBJ2-1; TRBD2 matches at 11 bases. With V trimmed by 1 base and J by 4 bases, 6 bases remained unmatched. CDR3 length: 17 amino acids. Per the germline V gene, CDR1 is SGHTA and CDR2 is FQGNSA. CDR3 residues: CASSLVSGTSGYNEQFF. The DNA of the CDR3 is TGTGCCAGCAGCTTAGTATCTGGGACTAGCGGATACAATGAGCAGTTCTTC.

The chain carries TRBV20-1 and TRBJ2-3, with D tentatively TRBD2 (6 bases). CDR1 DFQATT and CDR2 SNEGSKA come from the germline V gene (reference sequence). CDR3 size: 15 residues. The V end was cut by 7 bases, the J end by 2 bases, with 19 bases between. CDR3 protein: CSVSLRLGDTDTQYF. The DNA for the CDR3 is TGCAGTGTTAGCCTCCGACTAGGGGACACAGATACGCAGTATTTT.

The CDR3 DNA follows: TGTGCCATCAGTGCAGGACAGGGTGGTCAGCCCCAGCATTTT. Residues: CAISAGQGGQPQHF. The V and J genes are TRBV10-3 and TRBJ1-5; 8 nucleotides align to TRBD1. V dropped 4 bases and J dropped 6; count of bases not matched to a gene: 5. The CDR3 consists of 14 residues. Germline values: CDR1 ENHRY, CDR2 SYGVKD.

The chain joins TRBV5-5 to TRBJ2-2; 9 nucleotides line up with TRBD2. Trimming took 4 bases from V and 7 from J; bases not matched to a gene: 11. Germline V gene sequence: CDR1 SGHKS, CDR2 YYEKEE (reference sequence). CDR3 size: 16 residues. CDR3 sequence: CASSQRTAGGHGELFF. The CDR3 DNA sequence: TGTGCCAGCAGCCAGAGGACAGCGGGGGGCCACGGGGAGCTGTTTTTT.

The rearrangement joins TRBV9 to TRBJ2-4; D gene uncertain. V was trimmed by 0 bases and J by 13 bases, leaving 11 bases between them. CDR3 length: 12 residues. The germline gives CDR1 SGDLS, CDR2 YYNGEE. CDR3 residues: CASSVGGFEQYF. CDR3 coding DNA: TGTGCCAGCAGCGTAGGGGGTTTTGAGCAGTACTTC.

V usage is TRBV28 and J usage is TRBJ1-3; tentative D call: TRBD1 (5 bases). The CDR3 has 16 residues. Deletions cut 4 bases from V and 3 bases from J, with 16 bases between. CDR1 is MDHEN and CDR2 is SYDVKM in the germline V gene. The chain's CDR3 is CASSSGTHLFGNTIYF. Here the CDR3 DNA reads TGTGCCAGCAGTTCCGGGACGCACCTTTTTGGAAACACCATATATTTT.

This clonotype was counted a few times. The gene calls are TRBV11-2 and TRBJ2-7; 9 nucleotides agree with TRBD1. Per germline, CDR1 SGHAT and CDR2 FQNNGV. Unmatched junction bases numbered 9, after V lost 6 bases and J lost 6 bases. The CDR3 runs to 14 residues. CDR3 region: CASSPGTGTSEQYF. CDR3 DNA sequence: TGTGCCAGCAGTCCAGGGACAGGGACATCCGAGCAGTACTTC.

This clonotype is a singleton in its sample. The junction departs from the called germline gene at one end, perhaps through a read error. V and J are TRBV3-1 and TRBJ2-7, with 9 bases aligning to TRBD2. The better agreement between TRBJ2-4 and the DNA end casts doubt on the J call. From germline, CDR1 is LGHDT and CDR2 YNNKEL (reference sequence). This CDR3 spans 15 amino acids. DNA of the CDR3: TGTGCCCGCAGCCCCATACTAGCGGGCGGCCGCATTCAGTACTTC. Protein: CARSPILAGGRIQYF.

This chain joins TRBV4-3 and TRBJ2-1, with 9 bases fitting TRBD2. CDR3 length equals 16 residues. CDR1 is LGHNA, CDR2 YSLEER, per germline. Trimming removed 4 bases from V and 2 bases from J; junction bases left unmatched: 6. The CDR3 loop is CASSPSGGQTYNEQFF. The CDR3 bases are TGCGCCAGCAGCCCGAGCGGGGGGCAGACCTACAATGAGCAGTTCTTC.

This clonotype was picked up many times. This sequence joins TRBV29-1 and TRBJ2-5, with D perhaps matching TRBD1 (5 bases). Germline CDR1 SQVTM, CDR2 ANQGSEA. Trimming left V 4 bases short and J 9 bases short, with 15 bases between. The CDR3 sequence is 12 residues long. As DNA, the CDR3 is TGCAGCGTTGCCACAGGCAAAGAAGCCCAGTACTTC. Protein: CSVATGKEAQYF.

V and J are TRBV7-2 and TRBJ2-3; 9 bases agree with TRBD2. The trim removed 4 bases at V and 2 bases at J, leaving 10 bases unmatched. This CDR3 contains 17 residues. Germline CDR1 is SGHTA and CDR2 is FQGNSA. CDR3 loop: CASSSRGGGVPTDTQYF. CDR3 nucleotide sequence: TGTGCCAGCAGCTCACGTGGCGGGGGGGTTCCCACAGATACGCAGTATTTT.

This clonotype was observed many times. The rearrangement joins TRBV2 to TRBJ1-6; D gene ambiguous. Germline V CDR1 and CDR2: SNHLY, FYNNEI. Trimming took off 4 bases at V and 6 bases at J, with 13 bases between the two ends. The CDR3 spans 15 residues. For the CDR3, the DNA is TGTGCCAGCAGTGCCCGAGATCCGGCTAATTCACCCCTCCACTTT. Its translation: CASSARDPANSPLHF.

This clonotype was detected only a few times. CDR3 DNA: TGTGCCAGCAGTGGGTCCGAGGTCGACGAGCAGTACTTC. Protein: CASSGSEVDEQYF. This chain joins TRBV28 and TRBJ2-7; the D is unclear. The CDR3 is 13 residues long. Trimming removed 5 bases at V and 5 bases at J, with 13 bases between. CDR1 and CDR2 (germline): MDHEN, SYDVKM.

V usage is TRBV20-1 and J usage is TRBJ2-5, with a weak D call TRBD1 (5 bases). This CDR3 has 14 amino acids. Germline V gene lookup returns CDR1 DFQATT and CDR2 SNEGSKA (reference sequence). The V and J ends lost 0 bases and 2 bases respectively, with 10 bases between them. This CDR3 reads CSARDLRQQETQYF. The CDR3 DNA sequence: TGCAGTGCTAGAGATCTGAGACAGCAAGAGACCCAGTACTTC.

This clonotype was found a few times. The J gene is TRBJ2-5, the V gene TRBV3-1, with TRBD2 matching 8 bases. Looked up from germline, CDR1 is LGHDT and CDR2 is YNNKEL (reference sequence). The V and J ends lost 0 bases and 2 bases, in that order; junction bases with no gene match: 8. There are 17 residues in the CDR3. CDR3 region: CASSQDQVSGEQETQYF. For the CDR3, the DNA is TGTGCCAGCAGCCAAGATCAAGTTAGCGGGGAGCAAGAGACCCAGTACTTC.

The count of this clonotype is one. The chain links TRBV7-6 to TRBJ2-5, with 7 nucleotides matching TRBD1. The ends lost 2 bases at V and 3 bases at J; junction bases unmatched: 15. Germline-derived CDR1 and CDR2 are SGHVS and FNYEAQ. This CDR3 is 18 amino acids long. This CDR3 reads CASSLNVRPGQRKETQYF. The CDR3 coding sequence is TGTGCCAGCAGCTTAAATGTTCGTCCGGGACAGCGCAAAGAGACCCAGTACTTC.

The rearrangement links TRBV9 to TRBJ2-1; no clear D. The V end was cut by 7 bases, the J end by 8 bases, with 13 bases between. This CDR3 has 12 residues. Germline-derived CDR1 and CDR2 are SGDLS and YYNGEE. The CDR3 sequence: CASGYLVDEQFF. In DNA form, the CDR3 reads TGTGCCAGCGGGTATTTGGTCGATGAGCAGTTCTTC.

This clonotype was seen a few times. This chain links TRBV6-2 or TRBV6-3 with TRBJ2-7; D unresolved. The germline V gene has CDR1 MNHEY and CDR2 SVGEGT. V shed 4 bases and J shed 6 bases, with 13 bases lying between them. The CDR3 loop spans 13 amino acids. The CDR3 loop reads CASSSTVTVEQYF. The CDR3 DNA reads TGTGCCAGCAGTTCCACAGTTACGGTCGAGCAGTACTTC.